The 24 T cell receptor beta chains presented below share a single source sample, sequenced in a study of patients and donors after allogeneic stem cell transplantation (TCRdb year 2020). The method behind the library was RT-PCR. Sequencing took place on a NextSeq 550. TCRdb redid the processing of the public reads, applying fastp at Q25 and MiXCR, and retained in-frame beta chains. Each entry is one CDR3 protein sequence, shown with its most common DNA and genes. The sample contains 70,000 or so distinct CDR3 sequences, about 26% of them found a single time. The leading ten clones occupy around a quarter of the sample. Sequenced material: blood, either unsorted or a sorted T cell fraction (not recorded which). These receptors were obtained from a human donor who was either an allogeneic HSCT recipient or a stem cell or donor lymphocyte infusion donor (not recorded which). It is not recorded whose cells these are; they may come from a transplant donor.

The genes are TRBV7-9 and TRBJ2-2; D ambiguous. Trimming removed 1 base at V and 5 bases at J, with 8 bases between. Germline-derived CDR1 and CDR2 are SEHNR and FQNEAQ (reference sequence). This CDR3 region has 14 residues. CDR3 nucleotides: TGTGCCAGCAGCTTAGGGCTAACGACCGGGGAGCTGTTTTTT. It codes for CASSLGLTTGELFF. Drawing the rest from reference TRBV7-9 and TRBJ2-2, the complete variable domain is DTGVSQNPRHKITKRGQNVTFRCDPISEHNRLYWYRQTLGQGPEFLTYFQNEAQLEKSRLLSDRFSAERPKGSFSTLEIQRTEQGDSAMYLCASSLGLTTGELFFGEGSRLTVL.

This clonotype was counted between two and nine times. This rearrangement joins TRBV29-1 to TRBJ1-4, with D possibly TRBD1 on 6 matching bases. The V gene lost 1 base and the J gene lost 13 bases, with 19 bases spanning the gap. The CDR3 is 14 residues long. CDR1 and CDR2 from the germline V gene are SQVTM and ANQGSEA. The CDR3 DNA sequence: TGCAGCGTTGAAGGACAGGTTCGAGCCGAGGGACTGTTTTTT. It encodes CSVEGQVRAEGLFF.

Only a few counts were recorded for this clonotype. CDR3 sequence reads: CASSQAGENIQYF. In DNA form, the CDR3 reads TGCGCCAGCAGCCAAGCAGGGGAAAACATTCAGTACTTC. The rearrangement links TRBV4-3 to TRBJ2-4, with a tentative D call TRBD1 (6 bases). V lost 1 base and J 5 bases, leaving 6 bases between the germline ends. The CDR3 has 13 residues. Germline-derived CDR1 and CDR2 are LGHNA and YSLEER.

This clonotype was counted only a few times. The CDR3 DNA sequence: TGCGCCAGCAGCCCTCTGGCCTCGGTGTTGGATGGCTACACCTTC. Protein: CASSPLASVLDGYTF. J is TRBJ1-2 and V is TRBV5-1; D is ambiguous. The germline V gene encodes CDR1 SGHRS and CDR2 YFSETQ. There are 15 residues in the CDR3. The ends were cut back, 4 bases at V and 6 bases at J, with 19 bases in the middle.

Notes on this clonotype: A read error may account for a junction end that differs from germline. The chain employs TRBV3-1 and TRBJ2-1; 8 nucleotides agree with TRBD2. The CDR3 length is 12 residues. CDR1 and CDR2 (germline): LGHDT, YNNKEL (reference sequence). CDR3 sequence (DNA): TGTGCCAGCACCGGTCATAGCGGGGAGGATTGCTTC. This sequence encodes CASTGHSGEDCF.

With regard to this clonotype: The junction departs from the called germline gene at one end, perhaps through a read error. The V and J genes are TRBV24-1 and TRBJ2-1; D gene uncertain. The CDR3 is 13 amino acids. Germline V gene data show CDR1 as KGHDR and CDR2 as SFDVKD. DNA of the CDR3: TGTGCGACCAGTGCAGCGCTCGGGAATGAGCAGTTCTTC. Amino acid sequence: CATSAALGNEQFF.

This clonotype occurred a few times. The genes are TRBV27 and TRBJ1-2; D gene unclear. CDR3 length equals 13 residues. Between the trimmed V and J ends, which lost 2 bases and 8 bases, there was a span of 12 bases. CDR1 is MNHEY, CDR2 SMNVEV, per germline (reference sequence). The CDR3 is CASSLTGMGGYTF. The CDR3 nucleotides read TGTGCCAGCAGTTTAACCGGTATGGGGGGCTACACCTTC.

The gene calls are TRBV5-1 and TRBJ1-6, with D unresolved. Germline-derived CDR1 and CDR2 are SGHRS and YFSETQ. The V gene lost 2 bases and the J gene lost 2 bases, with 2 bases spanning the gap. The CDR3 consists of 13 residues. CDR3 region: CASSFAYNSPLHF. As DNA, the CDR3 is TGCGCCAGCAGCTTCGCCTATAATTCACCCCTCCACTTT.

This clonotype was observed a handful of times. The V call is TRBV24-1, the J call TRBJ2-5, with D possibly TRBD1 on 5 matching bases. Germline CDR1 and CDR2: KGHDR and SFDVKD. The CDR3 loop spans 15 amino acids. Trimming stripped 3 bases from V and 3 bases from J, with 13 bases between. The CDR3 protein is CATSDRTSPEETQYF. CDR3 in DNA: TGTGCCACCAGTGATCGGACATCTCCCGAAGAGACCCAGTACTTC.

The genes are TRBV29-1 and TRBJ2-1; tentative D call: TRBD1 (5 bases). V was pared by 4 bases and J by 6 bases, with 7 bases between. The CDR3 contains 11 residues. Germline CDR1 and CDR2: SQVTM and ANQGSEA. CDR3 region: CSVVQGNEQFF. Written as DNA, the CDR3 is TGCAGCGTTGTCCAGGGCAATGAGCAGTTCTTC.

This clonotype was detected many times. The chain recombines TRBV19 with TRBJ1-5, with D possibly being TRBD1 (6 bases). Trimming took off 7 bases at V and 0 bases at J, with 19 bases between the two ends. Per germline, CDR1 LNHDA and CDR2 SQIVND (reference sequence). This CDR3 is built from 17 residues. The chain's CDR3 is CASMALGAGYSNQPQHF. The CDR3 DNA is TGTGCCAGTATGGCGTTGGGGGCCGGTTATAGCAATCAGCCCCAGCATTTT. The full variable domain, in which reference TRBV19 and TRBJ1-5 provide the parts outside the CDR3, is DGGITQSPKYLFRKEGQNVTLSCEQNLNHDAMYWYRQDPGQGLRLIYYSQIVNDFQKGDIAEGYSVSREKKESFPLTVTSAQKNPTAFYLCASMALGAGYSNQPQHFGDGTRLSIL.

The chain uses TRBV20-1 and TRBJ2-4; D unresolved. From germline, CDR1 is DFQATT and CDR2 SNEGSKA (reference sequence). V shed 3 bases and J shed 0 bases, with 15 bases lying between them. This CDR3 has 16 amino acids. This CDR3 is CSASGSRRLAKNIQYF. CDR3 DNA: TGCAGTGCTAGTGGGTCCAGACGCTTAGCCAAAAACATTCAGTACTTC.

The rearrangement uses TRBV12-3 or TRBV12-4 and TRBJ2-7; maybe TRBD2 (6 bases). This CDR3 is built from 14 residues. Trimming cost V 5 bases and J 3 bases, with 14 bases left between them. The CDR3 coding sequence is TGTGCCAGCAGTCTCACGGTGGGGGGCTACGAGCAGTACTTC. Translated, it gives CASSLTVGGYEQYF.

The chain carries TRBV7-9 and TRBJ2-6; D is perhaps TRBD1 (6 bases). CDR1 SEHNR and CDR2 FQNEAQ come from the germline V gene (reference sequence). CDR3 size: 19 residues. V gave up 3 bases and J gave up 0 bases, with 18 bases separating them. The CDR3 loop reads CASSLARDKLSSGANVLTF. CDR3 DNA: TGTGCCAGCAGCTTGGCCCGGGACAAGTTAAGCTCTGGGGCCAACGTCCTGACTTTC.

The gene calls are TRBV25-1 and TRBJ1-1; D is unresolved. The CDR3 is 10 amino acids. V shed 7 bases and J shed 7 bases, with 7 bases lying between them. Germline lookup yields CDR1 MGHDK and CDR2 SYGVNS. In DNA, the CDR3 is TGTGCCAGCAAAAATGGTGAAGCTTTCTTT. Its protein is CASKNGEAFF.

V gene TRBV20-1 combines with J gene TRBJ1-6; D is ambiguous. The germline V gene encodes CDR1 DFQATT and CDR2 SNEGSKA (reference sequence). The CDR3 loop spans 8 amino acids. The CDR3 region has the DNA TGCCAAGTTCCACCCCTCCACTTT. Amino acids: CQVPPLHF.

This clonotype was seen repeatedly, ten times or more. The CDR3 loop is CASSYRLGAVNQPQHF. In nucleotides, the CDR3 is TGTGCCAGCAGTTACCGACTGGGGGCCGTCAATCAGCCCCAGCATTTT. The rearrangement uses TRBV12-3 or TRBV12-4 and TRBJ1-5, with a tentative D call TRBD1 (6 bases). CDR3 length: 16 residues. Trimming pared 4 bases from V and 3 bases from J, leaving 16 bases between.

V is TRBV19 and J is TRBJ1-2; D might be TRBD1 (5 bases). The CDR3 spans 15 residues. Looked up from germline, CDR1 is LNHDA and CDR2 is SQIVND (reference sequence). The germline V and J ends were trimmed by 6 bases and 7 bases, with 21 bases remaining between them. CDR3 bases: TGTGCCAGTAGAGAAGTAGGAGGGGCGTTTTTTGGCTACACCTTC. It codes for CASREVGGAFFGYTF.

The gene calls are TRBV12-3 or TRBV12-4 and TRBJ1-5; D unclear. The V gene lost 2 bases and the J gene lost 3 bases, with 5 bases spanning the gap. The CDR3 consists of 13 residues. The CDR3 coding sequence is TGTGCCAGCAGTTTACCAAACAATCAGCCCCAGCATTTT. Protein product: CASSLPNNQPQHF.

This clonotype was observed a handful of times. The V gene is TRBV12-3 or TRBV12-4, the J gene TRBJ1-1; 7 bases line up with TRBD1. This CDR3 comprises 15 residues. The ends lost 5 bases at V and 2 bases at J; junction bases unmatched: 8. The CDR3 loop is CASSHDRVGNTEAFF. CDR3 bases: TGTGCCAGCAGTCATGACAGGGTCGGAAACACTGAAGCTTTCTTT.

The genes are TRBV3-1 and TRBJ1-2; D remains ambiguous. The CDR3 is 11 residues long. Germline loops: CDR1 LGHDT, CDR2 YNNKEL (reference sequence). V was trimmed by 6 bases and J by 8 bases, leaving 10 bases between them. The CDR3 DNA is TGTGCCAGCAGATCATCGGAGGGCTACACCTTC. Amino acid sequence: CASRSSEGYTF.

On this clonotype itself: A much larger clone is a single base away; this may be a read error. The chain is built from TRBV5-1 and TRBJ2-7; a weak D match, TRBD2 (5 bases). V lost 6 bases and J lost 2, with 15 bases in between. The V gene's germline CDR1 is SGHRS and CDR2 YFSETQ. This CDR3 contains 14 residues. CDR3 amino acids: CASNPGVGPYEQYF. The CDR3 coding sequence is TGCGCCAGCAACCCCGGGGTCGGACCCTACGAGCAGTACTTC.

This chain uses TRBV7-2 with TRBJ1-5; TRBD1 might be the D (5 bases). The V gene lost 8 bases and the J gene lost 7 bases, with 18 bases spanning the gap. This CDR3 spans 14 amino acids. Germline loops: CDR1 SGHTA, CDR2 FQGNSA. For the CDR3, the DNA is TGTGCCAGCTCAAATCGGGGGGTGGGGCAGCCCCAGCATTTT. It translates to CASSNRGVGQPQHF. The whole variable domain, filled in from reference TRBV7-2 and TRBJ1-5, reads GAGVSQSPSNKVTEKGKDVELRCDPISGHTALYWYRQSLGQGLEFLIYFQGNSAPDKSGLPSDRFSAERTGGSVSTLTIQRTQQEDSAVYLCASSNRGVGQPQHFGDGTRLSIL.

This chain joins TRBV20-1 and TRBJ2-1; D is unclear. CDR1 is DFQATT and CDR2 is SNEGSKA in the germline V gene (reference sequence). Between the trimmed V and J ends, which lost 0 bases and 6 bases, there was a span of 18 bases. The CDR3 sequence is 16 residues long. CDR3 sequence: CSARDLPPRLRNEQFF. CDR3 nucleotides: TGCAGTGCTAGAGATCTCCCCCCTAGACTTCGCAATGAGCAGTTCTTC.